This section outlines one T cell receptor (beta chain) sequence together with its context. Generated by immunoSEQ multiplex PCR, the TCRdb table keeps only in-frame clones and is missing some. The sample holds fewer than 85,000 clones; 70% to 90% are singletons and the top ten take around 2%. This sample was taken from a study of T cell changes during pregnancy in multiple sclerosis. The CDR3 covers 14 residues. The germline V and J ends were trimmed by 7 bases and 1 base, with 13 bases remaining between them. The germline gives CDR1 GTSNPN, CDR2 SVGIG (reference sequence). The chain has TRBV30 and TRBJ2-2, with D perhaps matching TRBD2 (5 bases). The material sequenced was peripheral blood, taken before pregnancy. This clonotype was obtained from a female donor with multiple sclerosis, enrolled in a pregnancy study. The CDR3 loop reads CASETRRNTGELFF. Here the CDR3 DNA reads TGTGCCTCCGAAACTAGGAGGAACACCGGGGAGCTGTTTTTT.